The 27 T cell receptor beta chains below come from one sample, sequenced in a study of blood T cell repertoires in COVID-19. The protocol was immunoSEQ multiplex PCR, while the TCRdb copy is restricted to in-frame clones and leaves out a portion. The repertoire consists of tens of thousands of clones, with roughly 91% occurring once and the leading ten covering under 0.65%. The sequenced sample consisted of peripheral blood. The receptors were gathered from a man over 45 with COVID-19, enrolled during active disease.

The chain carries TRBV6-5 and TRBJ2-1, with D possibly TRBD2 on 6 matching bases. Germline CDR1 reads MNHEY; CDR2 reads SVGAGI. V was clipped by 7 bases and J by 5 bases, with 12 bases between them. The CDR3 length is 13 residues. The CDR3 DNA reads TGTGCCAGCATCAGGGCTAGCGACAATGAGCAGTTCTTC. Its translation is CASIRASDNEQFF.

V is TRBV19 and J is TRBJ2-3; a possible D gene is TRBD1 (8 bases). CDR1 LNHDA and CDR2 SQIVND come from the germline V gene (reference sequence). This CDR3 region has 14 residues. The ends were cut back, 4 bases at V and 4 bases at J, with 12 bases in the middle. The CDR3 nucleotides read TGTGCCAGTAGTAGGACAGGGAGGGCAGATACGCAGTATTTT. This gives the protein CASSRTGRADTQYF.

For the CDR3, the DNA is TGTGCCAGCTCATCCGGGACTAGCGGGAGAGGTGCCACAGATACGCAGTATTTT. Its protein product is CASSSGTSGRGATDTQYF. The rearrangement links TRBV18 to TRBJ2-3; 14 bases are a match to TRBD2. The CDR3 sequence is 18 residues long. The trim removed 5 bases at V and 2 bases at J, leaving 9 bases unmatched. Germline CDR1 reads KGHSH; CDR2 reads LQKENI.

DNA for the CDR3: TGTGCCAGCAGGGCGGGGGGGGATACGCAGTATTTT. Translating gives CASRAGGDTQYF. This chain connects TRBV2 to TRBJ2-3, with 9 positions matching TRBD2. The CDR3 sequence is 12 residues long. V shed 6 bases, J shed 6 bases, and the junction held 1 base outside the gene matches. CDR1 SNHLY and CDR2 FYNNEI come from the germline V gene.

The rearrangement links TRBV6-5 to TRBJ2-7; D uncertain. Trimming took off 0 bases at V and 4 bases at J, with 7 bases between the two ends. The CDR3 length is 13 residues. CDR1 is MNHEY and CDR2 is SVGAGI in the germline V gene. The CDR3 loop reads CASSYSRNYEQYF. CDR3 DNA: TGTGCCAGCAGTTACTCCAGGAATTACGAGCAGTACTTC.

The CDR3 region has the DNA TGCAGTGCGCAACTAGTCTACGAGCAGTACTTC. It encodes CSAQLVYEQYF. The chain links TRBV20-1 to TRBJ2-7; weak D call: TRBD2 (5 bases). The CDR3 has 11 amino acids. Germline V gives CDR1 DFQATT, CDR2 SNEGSKA (reference sequence). The ends were cut back, 6 bases at V and 3 bases at J, with 9 bases in the middle.

The chain carries TRBV9 and TRBJ2-3; 8 bases align to TRBD2. This CDR3 contains 16 residues. CDR1 SGDLS and CDR2 YYNGEE come from the germline V gene. The trim removed 0 bases at V and 4 bases at J, leaving 7 bases unmatched. The CDR3 is CASSVVGGTRADTQYF. The CDR3 nucleotides are TGTGCCAGCAGCGTAGTTGGGGGGACTAGAGCAGATACGCAGTATTTT.

The chain carries TRBV3-1 (or the pseudogene TRBV3-2) and TRBJ2-1, with 7 bases matching TRBD2. This CDR3 has 16 residues. Per germline, CDR1 LGHDT and CDR2 YNNKEL (reference sequence). The J segment lost 0 bases and the V segment lost 1 base, leaving 3 bases of the junction unmatched. The CDR3 spells CASSQASGVSYNEQFF. The CDR3 DNA follows: TGTGCCAGCAGCCAAGCTAGCGGAGTCTCCTACAATGAGCAGTTCTTC.

This clone was recorded once. The chain has TRBV4-2 and TRBJ2-7; D is possibly TRBD1 (5 bases). The germline V and J ends were trimmed by 1 base and 3 bases, with 10 bases remaining between them. The CDR3 totals 14 residues. Germline V lookup: CDR1 LGHNA, CDR2 YNFKEQ. Here the CDR3 DNA reads TGTGCCAGCAGCCAAGGTGTCAGGGACTACGAGCAGTACTTC. Translating it yields CASSQGVRDYEQYF.

The CDR3 spells CASSSGWDGYTF. Written as DNA, the CDR3 is TGTGCCAGCAGTTCAGGGTGGGATGGCTACACCTTC. The rearrangement links TRBV28 to TRBJ1-2; D is possibly TRBD1 (5 bases). Germline-derived CDR1 and CDR2 are MDHEN and SYDVKM. The CDR3 totals 12 residues. With 4 bases removed from V and 6 bases from J, the gap between germline ends came to 9 bases.

The rearrangement uses TRBV9 and TRBJ1-1; D not certain. The germline V gene has CDR1 SGDLS and CDR2 YYNGEE. The CDR3 has 15 residues. The V gene lost 0 bases and the J gene lost 0 bases, with 9 bases spanning the gap. In DNA, the CDR3 is TGTGCCAGCAGCGTAGTCCCCCATCTGAACACTGAAGCTTTCTTT. Protein product: CASSVVPHLNTEAFF.

The genes are TRBV3-1 (or the pseudogene TRBV3-2) and TRBJ1-2; TRBD1 might be the D (5 bases). Germline-derived CDR1 and CDR2 are LGHDT and YNNKEL (reference sequence). Trimming stripped 4 bases from V and 6 bases from J, with 12 bases between. CDR3 length equals 13 residues. For the CDR3, the DNA is TGTGCCAGCAGCCCCGGGGGGGTTGATGGCTACACCTTC. The encoded protein is CASSPGGVDGYTF.

The V gene is TRBV4-1, the J gene TRBJ1-2, with TRBD1 identical over 8 bases. The V gene end was trimmed by 2 bases and the J gene end by 0 bases; junction bases not matched to a gene: 8. From germline, CDR1 is MGHRA and CDR2 YSYEKL. The CDR3 length is 17 residues. The CDR3 DNA follows: TGCGCCAGCAGCCAAAGCACCGGGACAGGCGCTAACTATGGCTACACCTTC. It codes for CASSQSTGTGANYGYTF.

CDR3 region: CASGTGGLGTYEQYF. The CDR3 DNA follows: TGCGCCAGCGGAACAGGGGGTCTGGGGACCTACGAGCAGTACTTC. This sequence joins TRBV5-1 and TRBJ2-7, with 8 bases identical to TRBD1. After removal of 7 bases from V and 2 bases from J, the junction contained 11 bases not matched to a gene. The V gene's germline CDR1 is SGHRS and CDR2 YFSETQ. CDR3 length equals 15 residues. Based on the CDR3 plus reference TRBV5-1 and TRBJ2-7, the full variable domain is KAGVTQTPRYLIKTRGQQVTLSCSPISGHRSVSWYQQTPGQGLQFLFEYFSETQRNKGNFPGRFSGRQFSNSRSEMNVSTLELGDSALYLCASGTGGLGTYEQYFGPGTRLTVT.

The V and J genes are TRBV6-6 and TRBJ1-1; D gene unclear. This CDR3 contains 15 residues. Germline-derived CDR1 and CDR2 are MNHNY and SVGAGI (reference sequence). Trimming stripped 4 bases from V and 1 base from J, with 13 bases between. Here the CDR3 reads CASSSLLYGNTEAFF. The DNA for the CDR3 is TGTGCCAGCAGTTCCCTACTATATGGGAACACTGAAGCTTTCTTT.

The rearrangement joins TRBV19 to TRBJ1-1; no clear D gene. CDR1 and CDR2 from the germline V gene are LNHDA and SQIVND (reference sequence). V was cut by 6 bases and J by 7 bases, with 15 bases left in between. This CDR3 spans 13 amino acids. CDR3 protein: CASRRSSAYEAFF. The DNA for the CDR3 is TGTGCCAGTAGACGGTCCTCTGCCTATGAAGCTTTCTTT.

V usage is TRBV28 and J usage is TRBJ2-6; D call uncertain. In germline, CDR1 is MDHEN, CDR2 SYDVKM. V was cut by 7 bases and J by 4 bases, with 11 bases left in between. This CDR3 spans 14 amino acids. CDR3 DNA sequence: TGTGCCAGCACCCCCGGGTTGGGGGCCAACGTCCTGACTTTC. Translation gives CASTPGLGANVLTF. The variable domain in full, with the rest retrieved from reference TRBV28 and TRBJ2-6, is DVKVTQSSRYLVKRTGEKVFLECVQDMDHENMFWYRQDPGLGLRLIYFSYDVKMKEKGDIPEGYSVSREKKERFSLILESASTNQTSMYLCASTPGLGANVLTFGAGSRLTVL.

The rearrangement joins TRBV4-1 to TRBJ2-1; 7 positions match TRBD2. V lost 0 bases, J lost 4 bases, and 6 bases stayed unmatched. The CDR3 runs 16 residues. CDR1 is MGHRA, CDR2 YSYEKL, per germline. For the CDR3, the DNA is TGCGCCAGCAGCCAAGACGCTAGCGGAAGGTACAATGAGCAGTTCTTC. Amino acid sequence: CASSQDASGRYNEQFF.

This clone was counted only a few times. Written as DNA, the CDR3 is TGTGCCAGCAGTTACCGGGACTCCTACAATGAGCAGTTCTTC. Translating it yields CASSYRDSYNEQFF. The rearrangement joins TRBV6-2 or TRBV6-3 to TRBJ2-1, with a possible D match to TRBD2 (5 bases). The CDR3 has 14 residues. V was shortened by 2 bases and J by 0 bases, with 5 bases between the two germline ends. Germline V CDR1 and CDR2: MNHEY, SVGEGT.

The chain is built from TRBV7-8 and TRBJ1-5; tentative D call: TRBD1 (6 bases). V was clipped by 1 base and J by 1 base, with 11 bases between them. This CDR3 region has 16 residues. Germline CDR1 is SGHVS and CDR2 is FQNEAQ. The CDR3 here is CASSLVRTVSNQPQHF. The CDR3 DNA reads as TGTGCCAGCAGCTTAGTTCGGACAGTAAGCAATCAGCCCCAGCATTTT.

This chain uses TRBV7-3 with TRBJ2-6, with 7 bases that match TRBD1. V lost 1 base to trimming and J lost 5 bases; unmatched junction nucleotides: 11. Germline CDR1 reads SGHTA; CDR2 reads FQGTGA. This CDR3 is 18 amino acids long. Written as DNA, the CDR3 is TGTGCCAGCAGCTTAAGGGGTGGTTCAGGGGGAAGGGCCAACGTCCTGACTTTC. Protein product: CASSLRGGSGGRANVLTF. The full variable domain, rest sourced from reference TRBV7-3 and TRBJ2-6, is GAGVSQTPSNKVTEKGKYVELRCDPISGHTALYWYRQSLGQGPEFLIYFQGTGAADDSGLPNDRFFAVRPEGSVSTLKIQRTERGDSAVYLCASSLRGGSGGRANVLTFGAGSRLTVL.

V is TRBV11-1 and J is TRBJ2-1, with D unclear. This CDR3 spans 12 amino acids. Trimming removed 1 base from V and 9 bases from J, with 7 bases in between. Germline-derived CDR1 and CDR2 are SGHAT and FQDESV (reference sequence). The CDR3 loop is CASSLDSSEQFF. The CDR3 DNA reads TGTGCCAGCAGCTTAGATAGTAGTGAGCAGTTCTTC.

The V call is TRBV5-6, the J call TRBJ2-3, with a possible D match to TRBD2 (6 bases). V was trimmed by 1 base and J by 4 bases, leaving 16 bases between them. The germline CDR1 and CDR2 sequences are SGHDT and YYEEEE. The CDR3 has 16 amino acids. CDR3 region: CASSLLTSSGSDTQYF. The CDR3 coding sequence is TGTGCCAGCAGCTTGTTGACGAGTAGCGGCTCAGATACGCAGTATTTT.

The rearrangement uses TRBV5-6 and TRBJ2-3, with 10 bases matching TRBD2. The CDR3 loop spans 16 amino acids. J lost 5 bases, V lost 0 bases, and 6 bases had no gene match. Germline-derived CDR1 and CDR2 are SGHDT and YYEEEE. The CDR3 loop is CASSLELAGLGDTQYF. The CDR3 nucleotides read TGTGCCAGCAGCTTGGAACTAGCGGGATTAGGAGATACGCAGTATTTT.

This sequence joins TRBV2 and TRBJ1-6; no reliable D call. This CDR3 comprises 15 residues. CDR1 SNHLY and CDR2 FYNNEI come from the germline V gene. V was pared by 2 bases and J by 5 bases, with 10 bases between. CDR3 region: CASSEFGVNNSPLHF. The CDR3 DNA follows: TGTGCCAGCAGTGAATTCGGGGTCAATAATTCACCCCTCCACTTT.

The rearrangement joins TRBV3-1 (or the pseudogene TRBV3-2) to TRBJ2-1; TRBD1 might be the D (6 bases). The CDR3 runs 14 residues. Germline assignment: CDR1 LGHDT and CDR2 YNNKEL (reference sequence). Trimming took 1 base from V and 7 from J, leaving 11 bases between them. CDR3 nucleotide sequence: TGTGCCAGCAGCCAAGTCGTGGGGGCAAATGAGCAGTTCTTC. Amino acids: CASSQVVGANEQFF.

This clone was seen a handful of times. This rearrangement joins TRBV4-1 to TRBJ1-2; weak D call: TRBD1 (5 bases). CDR3 length: 15 amino acids. V lost 1 base to trimming and J lost 2 bases, with 11 bases between them. Germline-derived CDR1 and CDR2 are MGHRA and YSYEKL. The CDR3 here is CASSQARERNYGYTF. The CDR3, as DNA: TGCGCCAGCAGCCAAGCCAGGGAACGGAACTATGGCTACACCTTC.